A single T cell receptor (beta chain) is shown here with its context. Per-nucleotide qualities are absent, and no much larger clonotype sits a single base away. The CDR1 and CDR2 encoded by the germline V gene are MGHRA and YSYEKL. Taken from cysteine to phenylalanine, the CDR3 has 15 residues. Left in the record is the CDR3 DNA by itself, 45 bases read in frame from the first base. At the junction V is shortened by 5 bases and J by 3 bases; bases outside the gene matches: 7. The data were obtained in a study of T cells after yellow fever vaccination (dated by TCRdb to the late 2010s). A note on the overall study: Staining for CD3, CD45RA, CCR7 and CD95 was used to sort memory subsets (EM, EMRA, CM and Tscm) on a BD FACS Aria III. The SMART-Seq v4 Ultra Low Input RNA kit was used to prepare libraries from fractions with low cell numbers. To track T-cell clones before and after primary and booster YFV17D yellow fever vaccination, bulk TCR alpha and beta repertoires were sequenced longitudinally. Two healthy male donors made up the cohort, one aged 18 to 30 years and the other aged 30 to 40 years. Blood was drawn at multiple timepoints before and after primary and secondary immunization, with bulk PBMC replicates and cell subsets isolated. Sorting of memory subsets took place on days 0, 15 and 45 and at 18 months after primary vaccination, as well as on days 0, 15 and 45 after the 30-year booster. What the study reported, not specific to this receptor: In the sorted memory subsets on day 0, nearly all vaccine-responding clonotypes were below the level of detection. Most clones expanded after primary vaccination were re-detected after the booster (around 96% of CD4 and around 88% of CD8), suggesting broad memory maintenance. Compared with the primary T-cell response, the secondary T-cell response was faster but weaker, reaching its peak on day 5 rather than on day 15. FACS-sorted repertoires could contain abundant contaminating clonotypes from the bulk population, so computational filtering was required. A small share of clonotypes occurred in both CD4 and CD8 compartments, likely arising from convergent recombination. The study included only two donors, which limits how far the findings can be generalized.

Sequenced on an Illumina NovaSeq 6000. TCR cDNA was synthesized by 5'RACE template switching, which introduced a universal primer site and unique molecular identifiers. Priming for cDNA synthesis came from both the TCR alpha and TCR beta constant segments. Two PCR steps were used to amplify libraries, with sample barcodes and sequencing adapters being added in the second step. Sequencing of the libraries was done on either Illumina HiSeq 2500 (2x100 bp) or NovaSeq (2x150 bp). The authors processed their data as follows. MIGEC handled demultiplexing of reads and collapsing into UMI consensus sequences, while MiXCR performed V(D)J alignment. Vaccine-responding clonotypes were defined with edgeR using replicate PBMC samples, requiring FDR below 0.01 and a log2 fold change above 5 up to day 15. Each bulk clonotype was labeled CD4 or CD8 based on which sequenced repertoire, CD4 or CD8, contained the clonotype at higher abundance. To estimate the distribution of each clone across memory phenotypes, clonotype frequencies in memory subsets were weighted by FACS-sorted cell numbers. In-frame beta chains were kept once TCRdb had trimmed the public reads at Q25 with fastp and called clones with MiXCR. Here each entry gathers all rows of one CDR3 protein and keeps the most common genes and DNA. TCRdb's processing, not the study's, gives the V and J calls here. For this sample the table gives approximately 58,000 distinct CDR3 sequences, of which approximately 5.5% were detected only once. Clones ranked in the top ten supply around 30% of the sample.

This specimen's treatment or condition label, interpreted: live attenuated yellow fever vaccine strain. A standard Ficoll-Paque protocol was used to isolate PBMCs from peripheral blood. The RNeasy Micro Kit was used to extract RNA from sorted memory subsets. The clonotype was recovered from a man aged 18 to 30 who received the YFV17D yellow fever vaccine. The sample was PBMCs, either bulk or a sorted T-cell subset (CD4+, CD8+, memory, or dextramer-sorted; not recorded which), taken on the day of the yellow fever booster vaccination. The V gene is TRBV4-1 and the J gene is TRBJ2-1, and 7 junctional nucleotides match TRBD2. The CDR3 region reads CASSAGQRGYNEQFF. The DNA sequence is as follows: TGCGCCAGCAGCGCCGGCCAGCGGGGCTACAATGAGCAGTTCTTC.